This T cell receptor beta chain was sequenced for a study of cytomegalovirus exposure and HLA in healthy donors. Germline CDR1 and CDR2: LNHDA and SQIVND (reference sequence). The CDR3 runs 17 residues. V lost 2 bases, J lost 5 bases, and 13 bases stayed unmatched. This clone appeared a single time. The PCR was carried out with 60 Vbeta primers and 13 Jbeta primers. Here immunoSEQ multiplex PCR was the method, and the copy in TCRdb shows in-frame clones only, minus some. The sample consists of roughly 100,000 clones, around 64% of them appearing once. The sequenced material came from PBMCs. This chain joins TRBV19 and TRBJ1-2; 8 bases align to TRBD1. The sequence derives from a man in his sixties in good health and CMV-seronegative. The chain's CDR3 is CASSIQDRATLGYGYTF. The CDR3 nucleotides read TGTGCCAGTAGTATACAGGACAGGGCGACACTGGGTTATGGCTACACCTTC.